These T cell receptor beta chains were read from a single sample in a study of regulatory T cells in long-lasting Graves disease. Via MiXCR, TCRdb re-called the multiplex PCR reads, giving one row per CDR3 protein. In the table there are 450,000 to 650,000 distinct CDR3 sequences, 15% to 20% of which are singletons. These data also formed part of another study, on T cells in Graves' hyperthyroidism and ophthalmopathy.

Sequences were derived from peripheral blood mononuclear cells (PBMCs), sampled at new diagnosis, from a patient treated with antithyroid drugs. The receptor set was obtained from a woman aged 40 to 65 with Graves disease. Both conserved end residues are part of each CDR3. Each record gives: CDR3 DNA, CDR3 protein, V gene, clone size, D gene, J gene. A D gene is named only where the DNA matches it firmly. A clone size is listed for some rows: how often the clone was seen (once, few, many), or a class if it is expanded.

CDR3 DNA: TGTGCCAGCAGACAAGGGCGGAATCAGCCCCAGCATTTT
CDR3 protein: CASRQGRNQPQHF
V gene: TRBV2
clone size: many
D gene: -
J gene: TRBJ1-5

CDR3 DNA: TGTGCCAGCAGCAGTGGGCGAATCTCCTACAATGAGCAGTTCTTC
CDR3 protein: CASSSGRISYNEQFF
V gene: TRBV2
clone size: many
D gene: -
J gene: TRBJ2-1

CDR3 DNA: TGTGCCAGCAGCCAACCGACAGGGTGGGATGGGGATACGCAGTATTTT
CDR3 protein: CASSQPTGWDGDTQYF
V gene: TRBV7-8
clone size: many
D gene: TRBD1
J gene: TRBJ2-3

CDR3 DNA: TGTGCCAGCAGCTCCCGGGGTGGAGGAGTTTACGAGCAGTACTTC
CDR3 protein: CASSSRGGGVYEQYF
V gene: TRBV7-6
clone size: many
D gene: -
J gene: TRBJ2-7

CDR3 DNA: TGTGCCACCGTCCCCGGGCCAACGATAAACTATGGCTACACCTTC
CDR3 protein: CATVPGPTINYGYTF
V gene: TRBV2
clone size: many
D gene: -
J gene: TRBJ1-2

CDR3 DNA: TGTGCCAGCAGTTACTACCGGACAGGTTTGATGAACACTGAAGCTTTCTTT
CDR3 protein: CASSYYRTGLMNTEAFF
V gene: TRBV6-5
clone size: many
D gene: TRBD1
J gene: TRBJ1-1

CDR3 DNA: TGTGCCAGCAGAGGAGCTAGCACAGATACGCAGTATTTT
CDR3 protein: CASRGASTDTQYF
V gene: TRBV7-9
clone size: few
D gene: -
J gene: TRBJ2-3

CDR3 DNA: TGTGCCAGCAGCTTAGGTTTTCCGGGACAGGGCCTGCGGGCTTTCTTT
CDR3 protein: CASSLGFPGQGLRAFF
V gene: TRBV11-2
clone size: many
D gene: TRBD1
J gene: TRBJ1-1

CDR3 DNA: TGCGCCAGCAGTGTGGCCGCTGATGGCAATCAGCCCCAGCATTTT
CDR3 protein: CASSVAADGNQPQHF
V gene: TRBV10-2
clone size: few
D gene: -
J gene: TRBJ1-5

CDR3 DNA: TGTGCCAGCAGCCAACCGGGAGGCGAGCAGTACTTC
CDR3 protein: CASSQPGGEQYF
V gene: TRBV3-1
clone size: few
D gene: TRBD2
J gene: TRBJ2-7

CDR3 DNA: TGTGCCAGCAGCCTCGATATGAACACTGAAGCTTTCTTT
CDR3 protein: CASSLDMNTEAFF
V gene: TRBV7-9
clone size: many
D gene: -
J gene: TRBJ1-1

CDR3 DNA: TGTGCCAGCACTCCCACCCTCTGGGGGCAGGGTTGGAGAAGTCAGCCCCAGCATTTT
CDR3 protein: CASTPTLWGQGWRSQPQHF
V gene: TRBV28
clone size: many
D gene: -
J gene: TRBJ1-5

CDR3 DNA: TGCGCCAGCAGCTTGCCCGACCCTATGAACACTGAAGCTTTCTTT
CDR3 protein: CASSLPDPMNTEAFF
V gene: TRBV5-1
clone size: few
D gene: -
J gene: TRBJ1-1

CDR3 DNA: TGTGCCAGCAGTTACCCTGGGGGGGGCACTGAAGCTTTCTTT
CDR3 protein: CASSYPGGGTEAFF
V gene: TRBV6-5
clone size: few
D gene: -
J gene: TRBJ1-1

CDR3 DNA: TGTGCCAGCAGCCCCGGGACAGGGGAATATGGCTACACCTTC
CDR3 protein: CASSPGTGEYGYTF
V gene: TRBV3-1
clone size: few
D gene: TRBD1
J gene: TRBJ1-2

CDR3 DNA: TGTGCCAGTAGTCCCCGACTAGACAACGAGCAGTACTTC
CDR3 protein: CASSPRLDNEQYF
V gene: TRBV19
clone size: -
D gene: -
J gene: TRBJ2-7

CDR3 DNA: TGTGCCAGCAGCTCCAACGTCGGGACAGGTTTTTATCAGCCCCAGCATTTT
CDR3 protein: CASSSNVGTGFYQPQHF
V gene: TRBV12-3/TRBV12-4
clone size: -
D gene: TRBD1
J gene: TRBJ1-5

CDR3 DNA: TGTGCCAGCAGTTTCCCGGGACAGGGTTCTGGCTCCTACAATGAGCAGTTCTTC
CDR3 protein: CASSFPGQGSGSYNEQFF
V gene: TRBV28
clone size: many
D gene: TRBD1
J gene: TRBJ2-1

CDR3 DNA: TGCAGTGCTTCGCGGGATGCGCAAGAGACCCAGTACTTC
CDR3 protein: CSASRDAQETQYF
V gene: TRBV20-1
clone size: many
D gene: -
J gene: TRBJ2-5

CDR3 DNA: TGCAGTGCTAAGACCGGGTCGGGACACCTTAATTCACCCCTCCACTTT
CDR3 protein: CSAKTGSGHLNSPLHF
V gene: TRBV20-1
clone size: few
D gene: -
J gene: TRBJ1-6

CDR3 DNA: TGTGCCAGCAGCCATGAGGTTAGCAATCAGCCCCAGCATTTT
CDR3 protein: CASSHEVSNQPQHF
V gene: TRBV6-1
clone size: few
D gene: -
J gene: TRBJ1-5

CDR3 DNA: TGTGCCAGCAGCCAGGTGGACACTGCTCTGAACACTGAAGCTTTCTTT
CDR3 protein: CASSQVDTALNTEAFF
V gene: TRBV3-1
clone size: many
D gene: -
J gene: TRBJ1-1

CDR3 DNA: TGTGCCACCAGCAGAGTGGACACCATATATTTT
CDR3 protein: CATSRVDTIYF
V gene: TRBV15
clone size: -
D gene: -
J gene: TRBJ1-3

CDR3 DNA: TGTGCCAGCAGACGACAGGGGGCTCTCGACAATGAGCAGTTCTTC
CDR3 protein: CASRRQGALDNEQFF
V gene: TRBV6-2/TRBV6-3
clone size: -
D gene: TRBD1
J gene: TRBJ2-1

CDR3 DNA: TGTGCCAGCAGCTCGAGCGGCGAGTTCTATGGCTACACCTTC
CDR3 protein: CASSSSGEFYGYTF
V gene: TRBV7-9
clone size: many
D gene: -
J gene: TRBJ1-2

CDR3 DNA: TGTGCCACCGGAGCGGGTACCTTTGGGACTGAAGCTTTCTTT
CDR3 protein: CATGAGTFGTEAFF
V gene: TRBV10-3
clone size: -
D gene: -
J gene: TRBJ1-1

CDR3 DNA: TGTGCCTGGACGGATAGGGTTCTTGGCTACACCTTC
CDR3 protein: CAWTDRVLGYTF
V gene: TRBV30
clone size: many
D gene: -
J gene: TRBJ1-2

CDR3 DNA: TGTGCCATCAGTGACGATAATCGGTATGGCTACACCTTC
CDR3 protein: CAISDDNRYGYTF
V gene: TRBV10-3
clone size: many
D gene: -
J gene: TRBJ1-2

CDR3 DNA: TGCGCCAGCAGCTTGGGACGGTCTGGGGGCTACACCTTC
CDR3 protein: CASSLGRSGGYTF
V gene: TRBV5-1
clone size: many
D gene: -
J gene: TRBJ1-2